The clone carrying this TCR beta chain was counted a few times. Its specificity is not known. The record originates from a study of cytomegalovirus exposure and HLA in healthy donors. General study points: Later, an analysis found that common viral pathogens appeared to be linked with several of the most significant clusters. Investigators reported more than 150 TCR beta chains as tied to cytomegalovirus.

The PCR was carried out with 60 Vbeta primers and 13 Jbeta primers. Profiling relied on immunoSEQ multiplex PCR, and the TCRdb table lists in-frame clones only, not all of them. The data contain around 120,000 clones, 65% to 75% of them singletons. Germline lookup yields CDR1 GTSNPN and CDR2 SVGIG (reference sequence). Trimming pared 0 bases from V and 6 bases from J, leaving 9 bases between. The CDR3 length is 13 residues. The receptor was derived from a woman between 45 and 65 years old in good health and CMV-seropositive. The V call is TRBV30, the J call TRBJ2-4; a weak D match, TRBD1 (5 bases). The sample was PBMCs. DNA of the CDR3: TGTGCCTGGAGTGTAGGGGTGGTAAACATTCAGTACTTC. It is translated as CAWSVGVVNIQYF.